The 9 T cell receptor beta chains given below trace back to one sample, sequenced in a study of blood T cells in healthy people across ages. The use of a sample-barcoded 5' primer and a J-beta primer mix characterized a second PCR of roughly 6 to 11 cycles. One entry per CDR3 protein, called by TCRdb with MiXCR from the 5' RACE reads. The repertoire consists of more than 1,400,000 distinct CDR3 sequences, with around 39% occurring once and the leading ten covering 7% to 9.5%. The sequenced material came from blood. Receptors originate from a woman in her late teens or twenties in good health.

This chain joins TRBV28 and TRBJ1-2, with TRBD1 matching 8 bases. V lost 1 base and J lost 3; bases outside the gene matches: 19. Germline V gene sequence: CDR1 MDHEN, CDR2 SYDVKM. This CDR3 has 20 residues. This CDR3 reads CASSLYLLGQGAIDDYGYTF. The CDR3 nucleotides read TGTGCCAGCAGTTTATACCTACTGGGGCAGGGGGCGATTGATGACTATGGCTACACCTTC.

A few counts support this clonotype. V gene TRBV20-1 combines with J gene TRBJ2-7; the D gene is possibly TRBD2 (5 bases). V shed 0 bases and J shed 2 bases, with 14 bases lying between them. The germline CDR1 and CDR2 sequences are DFQATT and SNEGSKA (reference sequence). The CDR3 runs 15 residues. The CDR3 reads CSARDLVGLPYEQYF. CDR3 coding DNA: TGCAGTGCTAGAGATCTGGTTGGACTTCCCTACGAGCAGTACTTC.

The table lists this clonotype with a few counts. The rearrangement uses TRBV12-3 or TRBV12-4 and TRBJ1-2; D remains unclear. Trimming took off 10 bases at V and 6 bases at J, with 15 bases between the two ends. The CDR3 spans 12 residues. The CDR3 loop reads CATSPTGDGYTF. CDR3 coding DNA: TGTGCCACCTCTCCCACGGGCGATGGCTACACCTTC.

The sample holds a few counts of this clonotype. The chain links TRBV20-1 to TRBJ2-5; 7 bases map to TRBD2. This CDR3 comprises 15 residues. Germline lookup yields CDR1 DFQATT and CDR2 SNEGSKA (reference sequence). Losses at the gene ends were 6 bases for V and 1 base for J; bases not matched to a gene: 11. CDR3 bases: TGCAGTGCGGACCGGGGGGATCGGCCCCAAGAGACCCAGTACTTC. This sequence encodes CSADRGDRPQETQYF.

The chain carries TRBV7-3 and TRBJ2-3; 13 bases map to TRBD2. Germline CDR1 is SGHTA and CDR2 is FQGTGA. This CDR3 is 16 amino acids long. The V segment lost 5 bases and the J segment 8 bases; nucleotides outside the gene matches: 10. The DNA for the CDR3 is TGTGCCAGCAGCCCTGGACTAGCGGGGGCACAGGGTACGCAGTATTTT. Translated, it gives CASSPGLAGAQGTQYF. Together with reference TRBV7-3 and TRBJ2-3, the CDR3 gives the full variable domain: GAGVSQTPSNKVTEKGKYVELRCDPISGHTALYWYRQSLGQGPEFLIYFQGTGAADDSGLPNDRFFAVRPEGSVSTLKIQRTERGDSAVYLCASSPGLAGAQGTQYFGPGTRLTVL.

Only a few counts were recorded for this clonotype. The chain has TRBV20-1 and TRBJ2-3; D unresolved. The ends were cut back, 6 bases at V and 0 bases at J, with 10 bases in the middle. The CDR3 consists of 13 residues. CDR1 DFQATT and CDR2 SNEGSKA come from the germline V gene (reference sequence). The DNA of the CDR3 is TGCAGTGCACCTCGACCTAGCACAGATACGCAGTATTTT. Amino acid sequence: CSAPRPSTDTQYF.

As regards this clonotype: Relative to the germline gene, one junction end is altered; a read error may explain this. Here the CDR3 DNA reads TGTGCCACCAGTGGACCGACTAGCGCGAGCCCCGTAAAGCAGTTCTTC. Its protein product is CATSGPTSASPVKQFF. The gene calls are TRBV10-3 and TRBJ2-1, with 8 bases matching TRBD2. The CDR3 totals 16 residues. CDR1 is ENHRY and CDR2 is SYGVKD in the germline V gene.

This clonotype was seen only a few times. The chain combines TRBV28 with TRBJ1-5; D ambiguous. V was clipped by 2 bases and J by 1 base, with 6 bases between them. This CDR3 has 14 residues. CDR1 MDHEN and CDR2 SYDVKM come from the germline V gene. CDR3 sequence reads: CASSLIDSNQPQHF. The CDR3 bases are TGTGCCAGCAGTTTAATAGACAGCAATCAGCCCCAGCATTTT.

CDR3 sequence reads: CASSESVLVGDNEQFF. The DNA for the CDR3 is TGCGCCAGCAGTGAGAGCGTACTTGTCGGAGACAATGAGCAGTTCTTC. The chain is built from TRBV10-1 and TRBJ2-1; D is undetermined. This CDR3 region has 16 residues. The germline gives CDR1 WNHNN, CDR2 SYGVQD (reference sequence). V shed 2 bases and J shed 5 bases, with 16 bases lying between them.